Listed here is a single TCR beta chain. Its antigen remains unknown. This sample stems from a study of cytomegalovirus exposure and HLA in healthy donors. In the study overall: A subsequent analysis reported that the roughly 120 validation repertoires were produced on the same platform that had also been used for the roughly 710 first-cohort repertoires.

The germline V gene has CDR1 KGHSH and CDR2 LQKENI. The CDR3 covers 15 residues. Trimming stripped 5 bases from V and 1 base from J, with 14 bases between. Study-wide points: In vitro confirmation showed three CMV-associated chains to be CMV antigen specific. For cytomegalovirus status, the classifier reportedly gave diagnoses with high specificity and sensitivity.

Sequencing used immunoSEQ multiplex PCR; TCRdb keeps in-frame clones, though not all of them. The data contain tens of thousands of clones, around 94% of them singletons. The sample taken for sequencing was PBMCs. This clonotype was sampled from a woman between 18 and 29 years old in good health and CMV-seropositive. The V gene is TRBV18, the J gene TRBJ1-1; the D gene is possibly TRBD1 (6 bases). This CDR3 is CASSSSGTKNTEAFF. The DNA of the CDR3 is TGTGCCAGCTCATCTTCCGGGACAAAGAACACTGAAGCTTTCTTT. The variable domain in full, completed from reference TRBV18 and TRBJ1-1, reads NAGVMQNPRHLVRRRGQEARLRCSPMKGHSHVYWYRQLPEEGLKFMVYLQKENIIDESGMPKERFSAEFPKEGPSILRIQQVVRGDSAAYFCASSSSGTKNTEAFFGQGTRLTVV.